This T cell receptor beta chain was found in a study of blood T cell repertoires in COVID-19. Study summary: The United States, Italy and Spain provided the acute and convalescent COVID-19 samples. Sources were T cells, B-cell-depleted T cells, or PBMCs; the material itself was cDNA or gDNA.

Clones were read by immunoSEQ multiplex PCR, and TCRdb kept only the in-frame ones, dropping some. The sample contains some 260,000 clones, approximately 80% of which appear only once. This CDR3 spans 14 amino acids. CDR1 and CDR2 from the germline V gene are SNHLY and FYNNEI. The V end was cut by 7 bases, the J end by 2 bases, with 12 bases between. Sequenced input: peripheral blood. The genes are TRBV2 and TRBJ1-3; a possible D gene is TRBD1 (6 bases). This clonotype originated in a woman at least 80 years old with active or convalescent COVID-19. The CDR3 region is CASTLRGTGNTIYF. CDR3 sequence (DNA): TGTGCCAGCACCCTCAGGGGAACTGGAAACACCATATATTTT.